The rows below give T cell receptor beta chains drawn from one sample of a study of blood T cell repertoires in COVID-19. Assay: immunoSEQ multiplex PCR; the TCRdb copy retains only in-frame clones and omits some. The table shows 250,000 or so clones, with 84% occurring only once. Sequencing input: peripheral blood. The receptors stem from a woman between 35 and 50 years old who had recovered from COVID-19. CDR3s include the opening cysteine and the closing phenylalanine or tryptophan. Each record gives: V gene, D gene, clone size, J gene, CDR3 DNA, CDR3 protein. The D gene is left open where the match is weak. The size of a clone is reported for some rows only, either as once, few or many, or as a class for expanded clones.

v_call: TRBV7-9
d_call: .
clone_size: .
j_call: TRBJ2-7
cdr3_nt: TGTGCCAGCAGCTTATACAGCCCTACGGGAATCTACGAGCAGTACTTC
cdr3_aa: CASSLYSPTGIYEQYF

v_call: TRBV6-6
d_call: .
clone_size: .
j_call: TRBJ2-5
cdr3_nt: TGTGCCAGCAGTTACAACTGGAGGTCTCAAGAGACCCAGTACTTC
cdr3_aa: CASSYNWRSQETQYF

v_call: TRBV19
d_call: TRBD1
clone_size: once
j_call: TRBJ2-5
cdr3_nt: TGTGCCAGTAGCTCAGGGACAGTGGAGACCCAGTACTTC
cdr3_aa: CASSSGTVETQYF

v_call: TRBV12-3/TRBV12-4
d_call: TRBD1
clone_size: .
j_call: TRBJ1-2
cdr3_nt: TGTGCCAGCAGTCTGACAGGGGGCTATGGCTACACCTTC
cdr3_aa: CASSLTGGYGYTF

v_call: TRBV6-2/TRBV6-3
d_call: TRBD1
clone_size: .
j_call: TRBJ1-5
cdr3_nt: TGTGCCAGCAGCCCGACAGGGGAGAGCAATCAGCCCCAGCATTTT
cdr3_aa: CASSPTGESNQPQHF

v_call: TRBV14
d_call: TRBD1
clone_size: once
j_call: TRBJ1-4
cdr3_nt: TGTGCCAGCAGCCTGCTGACAGGGTTTGATGAAAAACTGTTTTTT
cdr3_aa: CASSLLTGFDEKLFF

v_call: TRBV28
d_call: TRBD2
clone_size: once
j_call: TRBJ2-1
cdr3_nt: TGTGCCAGCAGTTTAGTTTTAGCGGGAAACTCCTACAATGAGCAGTTCTTC
cdr3_aa: CASSLVLAGNSYNEQFF

v_call: TRBV6-5
d_call: .
clone_size: .
j_call: TRBJ1-4
cdr3_nt: TGTGCCAGCAGCGGCGCGGGGGGCGAAGAAAAACTGTTTTTT
cdr3_aa: CASSGAGGEEKLFF

v_call: TRBV6-1
d_call: .
clone_size: .
j_call: TRBJ1-2
cdr3_nt: TGTGCCAGCAGTGAAAGCGTTGGAGGGCACGGCTACACCTTC
cdr3_aa: CASSESVGGHGYTF

v_call: TRBV9
d_call: .
clone_size: .
j_call: TRBJ1-3
cdr3_nt: TGTGCCAGCAGGTCCCAACGAGGTCCAGGAAACACCATATATTTT
cdr3_aa: CASRSQRGPGNTIYF

v_call: TRBV5-4
d_call: TRBD2
clone_size: .
j_call: TRBJ2-7
cdr3_nt: TGTGCCAGCAGCTTGGAATGGAGCGGGATTTCCTACGAGCAGTACTTC
cdr3_aa: CASSLEWSGISYEQYF

v_call: TRBV2
d_call: TRBD2
clone_size: few
j_call: TRBJ2-3
cdr3_nt: TGTGCCAGCAGTGATGCTAGCGGAGACACAGATACGCAGTATTTT
cdr3_aa: CASSDASGDTDTQYF

v_call: TRBV19
d_call: .
clone_size: .
j_call: TRBJ2-7
cdr3_nt: TGTGCCAGTAGACCAACGGACACCACCTACGAGCAGTACTTC
cdr3_aa: CASRPTDTTYEQYF

v_call: TRBV28
d_call: .
clone_size: .
j_call: TRBJ2-7
cdr3_nt: TGTGCCAGCATAGGGGCAGGGGCACCCTACGAGCAGTACTTC
cdr3_aa: CASIGAGAPYEQYF

v_call: TRBV5-5
d_call: TRBD2
clone_size: .
j_call: TRBJ2-3
cdr3_nt: TGTGCCAGCAGTCGTAGCGGGGGAAGCACAGATACGCAGTATTTT
cdr3_aa: CASSRSGGSTDTQYF

v_call: TRBV2
d_call: .
clone_size: .
j_call: TRBJ2-7
cdr3_nt: TGTGCCAGCAGAAAAGGGGGCTACGAGCAGTACTTC
cdr3_aa: CASRKGGYEQYF

v_call: TRBV3-1/TRBV3-2
d_call: .
clone_size: .
j_call: TRBJ2-1
cdr3_nt: TGTGCCAGCAGCCAAGAGGGAGTGGGGGGTTACAATGAGCAGTTCTTC
cdr3_aa: CASSQEGVGGYNEQFF

v_call: TRBV30
d_call: .
clone_size: .
j_call: TRBJ1-2
cdr3_nt: TGTGCCTGGTTAACAGGGTCGGGGTTTGGCTACACCTTC
cdr3_aa: CAWLTGSGFGYTF

v_call: TRBV9
d_call: .
clone_size: once
j_call: TRBJ1-2
cdr3_nt: TGTGCCAGCAGCGTTTCAGGGGAAGGGCCCTATGGCTACACCTTC
cdr3_aa: CASSVSGEGPYGYTF

v_call: TRBV4-1
d_call: .
clone_size: .
j_call: TRBJ1-1
cdr3_nt: TGCGCCGGCGGTACAGGGACCACTGAAGCTTTCTTT
cdr3_aa: CAGGTGTTEAFF

v_call: TRBV19
d_call: .
clone_size: .
j_call: TRBJ2-1
cdr3_nt: TGTGCCAGTAGTAAGGAGGGATTGACCTACAATGAGCAGTTCTTC
cdr3_aa: CASSKEGLTYNEQFF

v_call: TRBV5-1
d_call: .
clone_size: .
j_call: TRBJ1-1
cdr3_nt: TGCGCCAGCAGCTCCCAGGGTCAGGGCAGGACTGAAGCTTTCTTT
cdr3_aa: CASSSQGQGRTEAFF

v_call: TRBV5-1
d_call: TRBD1
clone_size: few
j_call: TRBJ1-4
cdr3_nt: TGCGCCAGCAGCTCGGGACAGCGAACAACTAATGAAAAACTGTTTTTT
cdr3_aa: CASSSGQRTTNEKLFF

v_call: TRBV11-3
d_call: .
clone_size: .
j_call: TRBJ1-4
cdr3_nt: TGTGCCAGCAGCCTCAGGGCCGCGAGTCATCAAAAACTGTTTTTT
cdr3_aa: CASSLRAASHQKLFF

v_call: TRBV10-3
d_call: TRBD1
clone_size: .
j_call: TRBJ1-2
cdr3_nt: TGTGCCATCAGTGAGGGACAGGGCCCCTATGGCTACACCTTC
cdr3_aa: CAISEGQGPYGYTF

v_call: TRBV27
d_call: .
clone_size: .
j_call: TRBJ2-1
cdr3_nt: TGTGCCAGCAGTTTATGGGGGGAGAAGTACAATGAGCAGTTCTTC
cdr3_aa: CASSLWGEKYNEQFF

v_call: TRBV11-2
d_call: .
clone_size: .
j_call: TRBJ2-3
cdr3_nt: TGTGCCAGCAGCTTACTCGGGGGAGGCACAGATACGCAGTATTTT
cdr3_aa: CASSLLGGGTDTQYF

v_call: TRBV7-9
d_call: .
clone_size: .
j_call: TRBJ1-2
cdr3_nt: TGTGCCAGCAGCTTATGGCAAAATGGCTACACCTTC
cdr3_aa: CASSLWQNGYTF

v_call: TRBV12-3/TRBV12-4
d_call: .
clone_size: once
j_call: TRBJ2-1
cdr3_nt: TGTGCCAGCAGACCAGGCGGGGTCAATGAGCAGTTCTTC
cdr3_aa: CASRPGGVNEQFF

v_call: TRBV28
d_call: TRBD1
clone_size: once
j_call: TRBJ2-6
cdr3_nt: TGTGCCAGCAGTCCAACAGGGGCTGGGGCCAACGTCCTGACTTTC
cdr3_aa: CASSPTGAGANVLTF

v_call: TRBV5-1
d_call: .
clone_size: .
j_call: TRBJ1-1
cdr3_nt: TGCGCCAGCAGCCCGACACCGAACACTGAAGCTTTCTTT
cdr3_aa: CASSPTPNTEAFF

v_call: TRBV6-5
d_call: TRBD2
clone_size: .
j_call: TRBJ2-1
cdr3_nt: TGTGCCAGCAATGGAGTAGCGGGGTTTTACAATGAGCAGTTCTTC
cdr3_aa: CASNGVAGFYNEQFF

v_call: TRBV6-2/TRBV6-3
d_call: .
clone_size: .
j_call: TRBJ1-5
cdr3_nt: TGTGCCAGCAGCTCCGTCAGGGGAAACCAGCCCCAGCATTTT
cdr3_aa: CASSSVRGNQPQHF

v_call: TRBV4-1
d_call: .
clone_size: .
j_call: TRBJ2-1
cdr3_nt: TGCGCCAGCAGCGACAGTTGGGTCAGGGTCTACAATGAGCAGTTCTTC
cdr3_aa: CASSDSWVRVYNEQFF

v_call: TRBV7-3
d_call: TRBD1
clone_size: .
j_call: TRBJ2-6
cdr3_nt: TGTGCCAGCAGCTTAAGGGGACAGGCCAGCTCTGGGGCCAACGTCCTGACTTTC
cdr3_aa: CASSLRGQASSGANVLTF

v_call: TRBV28
d_call: .
clone_size: .
j_call: TRBJ2-3
cdr3_nt: TGTGCCAGCAGTTTGTACGTACCCAGAGGGTCCACAGATACGCAGTATTTT
cdr3_aa: CASSLYVPRGSTDTQYF

v_call: TRBV6-5
d_call: .
clone_size: once
j_call: TRBJ2-7
cdr3_nt: TGTGCCAGCAGCTTCGTGCCTTCGGGATCCTACGAGCAGTACTTC
cdr3_aa: CASSFVPSGSYEQYF

v_call: TRBV7-9
d_call: .
clone_size: .
j_call: TRBJ1-3
cdr3_nt: TGTGCCAGCGCTAAGTTTTATGGCTCTGGAAACACCATATATTTT
cdr3_aa: CASAKFYGSGNTIYF

v_call: TRBV19
d_call: .
clone_size: few
j_call: TRBJ2-2
cdr3_nt: TGTGCCAGTAGTCGAACACACAACACCGGGGAGCTGTTTTTT
cdr3_aa: CASSRTHNTGELFF

v_call: TRBV19
d_call: .
clone_size: .
j_call: TRBJ1-5
cdr3_nt: TGTGCCAGTAGTAGAGGACAGCCCCAGCATTTT
cdr3_aa: CASSRGQPQHF

v_call: TRBV12-5
d_call: .
clone_size: .
j_call: TRBJ1-3
cdr3_nt: TGTGCTAGTGGTTTGGCCCTTCGAGACGGGGACCCGGGGGACTTCTCTGGAAACACCATATATTTT
cdr3_aa: CASGLALRDGDPGDFSGNTIYF

v_call: TRBV29-1
d_call: TRBD1
clone_size: once
j_call: TRBJ1-2
cdr3_nt: TGCAGCGTTCAAGGGGGGACAGCCTATGGCTACACCTTC
cdr3_aa: CSVQGGTAYGYTF

v_call: TRBV18
d_call: .
clone_size: .
j_call: TRBJ2-1
cdr3_nt: TGTGCCAGCTCACCAGACAGGACCTACAATGAGCAGTTCTTC
cdr3_aa: CASSPDRTYNEQFF

v_call: TRBV6-1
d_call: .
clone_size: .
j_call: TRBJ1-5
cdr3_nt: TGTGCCAGCAGCAACAATCAGCCCCAGCATTTT
cdr3_aa: CASSNNQPQHF

v_call: TRBV9
d_call: .
clone_size: .
j_call: TRBJ1-1
cdr3_nt: TGTGCCAGCAGCGCTAACAGGGAAAGGGTGAACACTGAAGCTTTCTTT
cdr3_aa: CASSANRERVNTEAFF

v_call: TRBV5-1
d_call: TRBD1
clone_size: .
j_call: TRBJ2-5
cdr3_nt: TGCGCCAGCAGCTTCAGGGGGAAGGAGACCCAGTACTTC
cdr3_aa: CASSFRGKETQYF

v_call: TRBV14
d_call: .
clone_size: .
j_call: TRBJ2-3
cdr3_nt: TGTGCCAGCAGCCAACTAGACAGTGTTGCAGATACGCAGTATTTT
cdr3_aa: CASSQLDSVADTQYF

v_call: TRBV5-6
d_call: TRBD1
clone_size: .
j_call: TRBJ2-7
cdr3_nt: TGTGCCAGCAGCTTGGCCCGCTCAGGGGGTAGCTCGTACGAGCAGTACTTC
cdr3_aa: CASSLARSGGSSYEQYF